The following is a T cell receptor beta chain sequence with its context. Its cognate antigen has yet to be identified. No base qualities exist here, and no much larger clone lies one base off it. Its CDR3 holds 16 amino acids, cysteine through phenylalanine. Only the CDR3 part of the read is kept: 48 bases, read in frame from the first base. Compared with germline, V lacks 6 bases and J lacks 3 bases; bases without a gene match: 14. CDR1 and CDR2 are drawn from the germline V gene (reference sequence): LNHDA, SQIVND. This sample was taken from a study of cytomegalovirus exposure and HLA in healthy donors listed by TCRdb under 2017. Looking at the study overall: An earlier analysis of roughly 630 of the donors reported about 290 Gb of sequence data and roughly 110 million unique TCR beta sequences from around 200 million T cells. To decide whether each TCR beta V gene segment behaved as functional or pseudogenic, an earlier analysis of some 540 of the donors relied on high-throughput TCR beta sequencing. A later genetic analysis took genome-wide SNP genotypes for about 65% of the 666 donors and used that subset as a discovery cohort. The later analysis used no new phenotypic data to find candidate immune exposures, relying instead on TCR beta sequences and their occurrence across donors. The aim of the study was to test whether cataloging public T cell receptors could identify signatures of past pathogen exposure. Typing coverage varied by locus: roughly 620-630 donors for A, B, C, DRB1 and DQB1; some 520 for DQA1; approximately 570 for DPA1; roughly 470 for DPB1. Approximately 300 gigabases of sequencing data and around 80 million unique TCR sequences made up an early release that covered over 550 HLA-typed donors. Among a few hundred genotyped donors of the cohort, an average of around 240,000 unique TCR beta nucleotide sequences were sequenced per donor, around 18% of them non-productive. A later analysis re-analyzed previously published TCR beta repertoires from about 730 donors and added high-resolution HLA genotyping to study TCR occurrence patterns. Alongside the repertoire data, information on donor age, sex, ethnicity and CMV serostatus was compiled. Every repertoire in the discovery cohort had been generated on one and the same sequencing platform. Roughly five DR-DQ haplotypes were handled as single units for association and clustering, since linkage in the cohort was strong. The T cell repertoires of 700 or so subjects were profiled by immunosequencing and related to cytomegalovirus serostatus. Among the roughly 410 genotyped donors, around 79% belonged to the genetic ancestry cluster associated with self-reported Caucasian donors. Class I and class II HLA loci were covered by the typing at four-digit resolution. In addition to the first cohort of roughly 700 subjects, a separate validation cohort of 100 to 150 different subjects was used. To predict cytomegalovirus infection status, the study combined high-throughput TCR immunosequencing, statistical association of individual TCRs with disease status, and machine learning. Overall study outcomes, separate from this receptor: The only immune exposure information available for the cohort was CMV serostatus. Correlated functional status among segregating V segments might reflect linkage disequilibrium, but an unknown experimental factor could not be ruled out. In both the original and validation cohorts, the classifier was reported to diagnose cytomegalovirus status with high specificity and sensitivity. A later analysis associated about 18,000 TCR beta sequences with specific HLA alleles at a false discovery rate of 0.05. A further reported finding was that TCR beta sequences accurately predicted the HLA-A and HLA-B alleles for most subjects in the first cohort. In an earlier analysis of some 540 of the donors, most TCR beta V segments appeared in productive rearrangements about 87% or about 30% of the time, broadly matching IMGT annotations. Some IMGT-functional V segments, including TRBV6-2 and TRBV6-3, could not be told apart with the 87-base-pair reads, so those segments were excluded. Several of the top co-occurrence clusters appeared to be linked to parvovirus B19, influenza, CMV and Epstein-Barr virus, according to a later analysis. In this cohort, only TCR beta chains were sequenced, and detectable features were limited by the absence of alpha or paired-chain data. Because some donors lacked HLA typing at each locus, the association tests relied only on the typed subset. When HLA alleles, especially DR and DQ, strongly co-occurred, TCR associations were difficult to assign to individual alleles. In a later analysis, TCR association rates were found to vary across HLA loci, with the most associated TCRs seen for DRB1 alleles and the fewest for HLA-C alleles. Most TCR sequences were observed very rarely across donors, whereas some public TCRs were present in many individuals. The authors suggested that the approach could potentially be extended to other disease states and immunological phenotypes. In a later analysis, HLA-associated TCR beta chains were found to be more clonally expanded and to have lower generation probabilities than equally common non-associated chains. Presence/absence analyses assumed roughly uniform sequencing depth across donors, an assumption that may not hold. The sequencing pipeline was judged likely to have produced a cluster of highly shared sequence variants as a technical artifact. In vitro tests confirmed that a few of the cytomegalovirus-associated TCR beta chains recognize cytomegalovirus antigens. About 17 rarely observed V segments, including chromosome 9 orphons, were excluded from the earlier analysis of several hundred of the donors because counts were too low. In the study, approximately 160 TCR beta chains were listed as associated with cytomegalovirus. According to a later analysis, most CMV-associated TCR beta chains appeared to be HLA-restricted, and the HLA associations seemed to be driven largely by CMV exposure. A later genetic analysis associated a missense DCLRE1C variant with V-gene and J-gene trimming of TCR beta chains, and an independent cohort replicated the association. A later genetic analysis reported fewer N-insertions in productive TCRs among donors in an Asian-associated ancestry cluster than the approximately 670-donor mean.

Library preparation was by the immunoSEQ multiplex PCR assay. For the multiplex PCR, a mixture combining 60 forward primers for TCR Vbeta segments and 13 reverse primers for TCR Jbeta segments was used. Amplification of the CDR3 region of rearranged TCR beta genes was performed with a multiplex PCR assay on genomic DNA. The Illumina HiSeq System was used to sequence the amplified TCR beta libraries as 87-base-pair reads. In the paper's pipeline: A later analysis tallied about 77 million unique TCR beta chains across the 660 or so repertoires, and some 10 million of those chains were shared by two or more donors. A nearest-neighbor algorithm error-corrected the raw reads and collapsed the reads into unique sequences, merging closely related sequences to remove PCR and sequencing errors. To assign V, D and J gene segments, CDR3 sequences were aligned to IMGT reference sequences. Each retained sequence needed at least a six-nucleotide match to both a V gene segment and a J gene segment. A rearrangement was called productive if the CDR3 had no stop codons and remained in frame with V and J, and every other rearrangement was called non-productive. CDR3 was defined according to IMGT convention as the region running from the second conserved V-encoded cysteine to the conserved J-encoded phenylalanine. The earlier analysis of around 640 of the donors excluded sequences that lacked an unambiguous match to a single V gene segment. An earlier analysis of about 590 of the donors classified V segments as functional when productive rearrangements were above 56.7% and as segregating when the standard deviation between donors was above 5%. To diagnose cytomegalovirus status from the catalog of TCR beta chain sequences, a statistical classification framework was built. A later analysis assigned V and J genes by comparing TCR nucleotide sequences with IMGT/GENE-DB human TR gene sequences. A later analysis assigned CDR3 sequences and most-parsimonious VDJ recombination scenarios with the TCRdist pipeline. In a later analysis, each TCR beta chain was defined by its CDR3 amino acid sequence together with its V-gene family, and reads without a unique V-gene family were excluded. As a way to deal with suspected cross-contamination and a sequencing artifact, a later analysis dropped 450 to 600 nucleotide sequences that were highly shared and had low generation probability. In a later analysis, a clonal expansion index was calculated for each public chain from normalized within-repertoire ranks of inferred template counts. A later analysis computed generation probabilities with a VDJ recombination model fitted to out-of-frame rearrangements, and checked the results against IGoR. A later analysis scored TCR-TCR, TCR-HLA and TCR-CMV co-occurrence with hypergeometric tests, applying a repertoire-size bias correction to TCR pairs. False discovery rates were estimated in a later analysis by permuting HLA or CMV assignments 20 times. In a later analysis, co-occurring TCRs were grouped using DBSCAN, and TCRdist sequence similarity was added for clustering within HLA-allele-positive subsets. For co-occurrence clustering, repertoires with fewer than 30,000 or more than 120,000 public chains were excluded, along with 4 to 6 repertoires with anomalous nucleotide sharing. TCRdb obtained this table from immuneACCESS and retained in-frame rearrangements with V and J assigned. These tables miss some clones; where compared with another copy, unresolved V genes account for less than half of the shortfall, and the remainder is unexplained. V, J and clone size derive from that table, while D and trimming were established from the DNA sequence. This sample is represented by about 140,000 clones; around 73% of them were singletons. The top ten clonotypes cover 1.3% of the sample.

The cohort was made up of 500 to 800 healthy bone marrow donors. Cohort members were all nominally healthy when sampled, although unrecorded immune exposures were likely present. The donor was CMV seronegative and belonged to the group of around 350 seronegative cohort members. Every donor gave a peripheral blood sample, and the peripheral blood mononuclear cells from that sample were used for TCR beta sequencing. The Qiagen DNeasy Blood Extraction Kit was used to extract genomic DNA from the blood cell samples. The chain is assembled from TRBV19 and TRBJ2-7, and 7 bases in between align with TRBD1. Sequencing was done on a sample of PBMCs. This receptor was taken from a woman between 40 and 50 years old in good health and CMV-seronegative. The nucleotide sequence is TGTGCCAGTAGCGCCAATCAGGGGGTACTTGGCTACGAGCAGTACTTC. Translated, it reads CASSANQGVLGYEQYF.